This T cell receptor (beta chain) emerged from a study of blood T cell repertoires in COVID-19. Sequencing was performed with immunoSEQ multiplex PCR; in TCRdb, only in-frame clones are kept and a portion is missing. The sample contains fewer than 80,000 clones, roughly 92% of which appear only once. The CDR3 is made up of 13 amino acids. V was pared by 3 bases and J by 7 bases, with 12 bases between. Germline V gives CDR1 LNHNV, CDR2 YYDKDF (reference sequence). This chain uses TRBV15 with TRBJ1-2; weak D call: TRBD1 (6 bases). The sequence derives from a human donor in a cohort sampled during active COVID-19. The sample consisted of peripheral blood. CDR3 DNA: TGTGCCACCAGCAGCGAGGGGGGGACTGGCTACACCTTC. This translates into CATSSEGGTGYTF.